Listed below are T cell receptor beta chains from one sample, sequenced in a study of cytomegalovirus exposure and HLA in healthy donors. Assay used: immunoSEQ multiplex PCR; TCRdb lists only in-frame clones, some missing. The data hold almost 200,000 clones, with about 81% observed a single time. Sequences were obtained from PBMCs. The receptors here all came from a woman in her twenties or thirties in good health and CMV-seronegative. Both conserved end residues are part of each CDR3. Each record gives: clone size, J gene, V gene, D gene, CDR3 protein, CDR3 DNA. The D gene is left open where the match is weak. Clone size is given for some rows only: seen once, a few or many times, or a class if the clone is expanded.

clone size: -; J gene: TRBJ1-5; V gene: TRBV5-1; D gene: TRBD1; CDR3 protein: CASSLDGTAFQPQHF; CDR3 DNA: TGCGCCAGCAGCTTGGACGGGACAGCCTTTCAGCCCCAGCATTTT
clone size: once; J gene: TRBJ2-1; V gene: TRBV2; D gene: TRBD1; CDR3 protein: CASSGSTGFEFF; CDR3 DNA: TGTGCCAGCAGTGGTTCGACAGGGTTTGAGTTCTTC
clone size: -; J gene: TRBJ1-6; V gene: TRBV30; D gene: TRBD1; CDR3 protein: CAWSVPDRGSYNSPLHF; CDR3 DNA: TGTGCCTGGAGTGTGCCGGACAGGGGGTCCTATAATTCACCCCTCCACTTT
clone size: -; J gene: TRBJ2-4; V gene: TRBV29-1; D gene: -; CDR3 protein: CSVEVGVGSKYF; CDR3 DNA: -
clone size: -; J gene: TRBJ1-3; V gene: TRBV6-6; D gene: -; CDR3 protein: CASAGREAYSGNTIYF; CDR3 DNA: TGTGCCAGCGCCGGCAGGGAGGCCTACTCTGGAAACACCATATATTTT
clone size: -; J gene: TRBJ1-5; V gene: TRBV19; D gene: -; CDR3 protein: CASSNQGYSNQPQHF; CDR3 DNA: TGTGCCAGTAGTAATCAGGGTTATAGCAATCAGCCCCAGCATTTT
clone size: -; J gene: TRBJ2-5; V gene: TRBV5-1; D gene: TRBD1; CDR3 protein: CASSLTGQGAETQYF; CDR3 DNA: TGCGCCAGCAGCTTGACGGGACAGGGGGCGGAGACCCAGTACTTC
clone size: once; J gene: TRBJ1-5; V gene: TRBV11-2; D gene: -; CDR3 protein: CASSLSHLRNQPQHF; CDR3 DNA: TGTGCCAGCAGCTTATCTCACTTGCGCAATCAGCCCCAGCATTTT
clone size: -; J gene: TRBJ1-6; V gene: TRBV9; D gene: -; CDR3 protein: CASSVDRGSLHF; CDR3 DNA: TGTGCCAGCAGCGTAGATAGGGGTTCCCTCCACTTT
clone size: once; J gene: TRBJ2-3; V gene: TRBV7-3; D gene: TRBD1; CDR3 protein: CASSLGQVLTDTQYF; CDR3 DNA: TGTGCCAGCAGCTTAGGACAGGTCCTCACAGATACGCAGTATTTT
clone size: once; J gene: TRBJ2-2; V gene: TRBV25-1; D gene: TRBD2; CDR3 protein: CASSDFERGNTGELFF; CDR3 DNA: TGTGCCAGCAGTGACTTTGAGCGGGGCAACACCGGGGAGCTGTTTTTT
clone size: -; J gene: TRBJ2-7; V gene: TRBV6-5; D gene: TRBD1; CDR3 protein: CASRPSGTGGYEQYF; CDR3 DNA: TGTGCCAGCAGACCTTCCGGGACAGGGGGGTACGAGCAGTACTTC
clone size: -; J gene: TRBJ1-5; V gene: TRBV10-2; D gene: -; CDR3 protein: CASSEWRYSNQPQHF; CDR3 DNA: TGCGCCAGCAGTGAGTGGAGATATAGCAATCAGCCCCAGCATTTT
clone size: -; J gene: TRBJ2-7; V gene: TRBV18; D gene: TRBD2; CDR3 protein: CASSYQGGGREIYEQYF; CDR3 DNA: TGTGCCAGCTCATACCAGGGCGGCGGGAGGGAAATCTACGAGCAGTACTTC
clone size: -; J gene: TRBJ1-6; V gene: TRBV27; D gene: TRBD1; CDR3 protein: CASSLQGQGGSPLHF; CDR3 DNA: TGTGCCAGCAGTTTACAGGGACAGGGAGGTTCACCCCTCCACTTT
clone size: few; J gene: TRBJ2-7; V gene: TRBV6-5; D gene: TRBD1; CDR3 protein: CASRATGNYEQYF; CDR3 DNA: TGTGCCAGCAGGGCGACAGGGAACTACGAGCAGTACTTC
clone size: -; J gene: TRBJ1-1; V gene: TRBV4-1; D gene: -; CDR3 protein: CASTLVGGPVNTEAFF; CDR3 DNA: TGCGCCAGCACCCTCGTCGGAGGTCCGGTGAACACTGAAGCTTTCTTT
clone size: few; J gene: TRBJ2-7; V gene: TRBV30; D gene: TRBD2; CDR3 protein: CAWSLAGGPYEQYF; CDR3 DNA: TGTGCCTGGAGCTTAGCGGGAGGGCCCTACGAGCAGTACTTC
clone size: few; J gene: TRBJ1-6; V gene: TRBV9; D gene: TRBD1; CDR3 protein: CASSITGANSPLHF; CDR3 DNA: TGTGCCAGCAGCATTACAGGGGCGAATTCACCCCTCCACTTT
clone size: -; J gene: TRBJ2-5; V gene: TRBV5-1; D gene: -; CDR3 protein: CASSWSGDRQETQYF; CDR3 DNA: TGCGCCAGCAGCTGGTCAGGGGACCGCCAAGAGACCCAGTACTTC
clone size: -; J gene: TRBJ1-2; V gene: TRBV18; D gene: TRBD1; CDR3 protein: CASSPAGTGGGYGYTF; CDR3 DNA: TGTGCCAGCTCACCCGCCGGGACAGGGGGAGGATATGGCTACACCTTC
clone size: few; J gene: TRBJ2-5; V gene: TRBV27; D gene: -; CDR3 protein: CASPRGAGETQYF; CDR3 DNA: TGTGCCAGCCCCCGGGGGGCAGGGGAGACCCAGTACTTC
clone size: -; J gene: TRBJ1-3; V gene: TRBV2; D gene: TRBD1; CDR3 protein: CASSDGQGVLTGNTIYF; CDR3 DNA: TGTGCCAGCAGTGACGGACAGGGGGTTTTGACGGGAAACACCATATATTTT
clone size: -; J gene: TRBJ2-7; V gene: TRBV4-1; D gene: TRBD2; CDR3 protein: CASSQDGLVLRYEQYF; CDR3 DNA: TGCGCCAGCAGCCAAGATGGACTAGTACTAAGGTACGAGCAGTACTTC
clone size: -; J gene: TRBJ2-1; V gene: TRBV11-2; D gene: -; CDR3 protein: CASSLKTEKFF; CDR3 DNA: TGTGCCAGCAGCTTAAAGACAGAAAAGTTCTTC
clone size: -; J gene: TRBJ2-5; V gene: TRBV5-6; D gene: TRBD1; CDR3 protein: CASSRSTRTGKETQYF; CDR3 DNA: TGTGCCAGCAGCAGATCGACCCGGACAGGAAAAGAGACCCAGTACTTC
clone size: once; J gene: TRBJ1-3; V gene: TRBV19; D gene: -; CDR3 protein: CASSMRQGIFSGNTIYF; CDR3 DNA: TGTGCCAGTAGTATGCGGCAGGGGATTTTCTCTGGAAACACCATATATTTT
clone size: once; J gene: TRBJ1-4; V gene: TRBV15; D gene: TRBD1; CDR3 protein: CATSRVRDSRTNEKLFF; CDR3 DNA: TGTGCCACCAGCAGGGTCCGGGACAGCAGAACTAATGAAAAACTGTTTTTT
clone size: -; J gene: TRBJ2-5; V gene: TRBV2; D gene: -; CDR3 protein: CASTWDYQETQYF; CDR3 DNA: TGTGCCAGCACCTGGGACTACCAAGAGACCCAGTACTTC